This T cell receptor beta chain was profiled in a study of cytomegalovirus exposure and HLA in healthy donors. Across the whole study: A previous analysis identified approximately 110 million unique TCR beta sequences derived from 180 million or so T cells. Whole-study results and caveats: Previously analyzed data showed that most TCR beta V segments were productive at a frequency of about 90% or about 30%. Despite most TCR sequences being rare, some public TCRs occurred in many donors.

The V end lost 4 bases, the J end lost 4 bases, and 8 bases lay between the germline ends. Germline loops: CDR1 SGHNT, CDR2 YYREEE (reference sequence). The CDR3 runs 12 residues. A multiplex PCR was run with 60 Vbeta primers and 13 Jbeta primers. As originally analysed: Later, an analysis found about 77 million unique TCR beta chains, and about 9.9 million of these were shared. Produced via immunoSEQ multiplex PCR; TCRdb's table is partial and in-frame only. V and J calls plus clone size are reproduced from that table; the DNA served to infer D and trimming. The sample yields approximately 130,000 clones, around 84% seen once. This clone was recorded once. Its specificity is not known.

The sequence was obtained from a man between 18 and 35 years old in good health and CMV-seronegative. The sample consisted of PBMCs. The chain combines TRBV5-4 with TRBJ1-2, with a possible D match to TRBD1 (5 bases). This CDR3 reads CASSPDSYGYTF. CDR3 nucleotide sequence: TGTGCCAGCAGCCCTGACAGCTATGGCTACACCTTC.